Each of the 18 T cell receptor beta chains below was sequenced from the same sample in a study of CD8 T cells in ankylosing spondylitis. TCRdb recomputed calls from the 5' RACE reads with MiXCR, one row per CDR3 protein. This table holds about 320,000 distinct CDR3 sequences, 11% found once. The sequenced sample was blood, either unsorted or a sorted T cell fraction (not recorded which). The receptors originated from a female donor with ankylosing spondylitis or in good health (not recorded which).

This clonotype has a count of ten or more. The gene calls are TRBV4-2 and TRBJ2-1, with TRBD2 matching 10 bases. With V trimmed by 0 bases and J by 7 bases, 6 bases remained unmatched. This CDR3 is built from 16 residues. Germline CDR1 and CDR2: LGHNA and YNFKEQ. The CDR3 here is CASSQEGAGGINEQFF. The CDR3, as DNA: TGTGCCAGCAGCCAAGAGGGAGCGGGGGGGATAAATGAGCAGTTCTTC.

V and J are TRBV30 and TRBJ1-1, with TRBD1 matching over 10 bases. V gave up 1 base and J gave up 7 bases; unmatched junction bases: 3. Per germline, CDR1 GTSNPN and CDR2 SVGIG (reference sequence). The CDR3 spans 13 residues. Here the CDR3 DNA reads TGTGCCTGGAGTGGGACAGGGGGTGATGAAGCTTTCTTT. It codes for CAWSGTGGDEAFF.

This clonotype has at least ten counts. The gene calls are TRBV10-3 and TRBJ1-1; the D gene is possibly TRBD1 (5 bases). Germline V lookup: CDR1 ENHRY, CDR2 SYGVKD. The CDR3 length is 13 residues. The ends were cut back, 2 bases at V and 1 base at J, with 5 bases in the middle. The CDR3 DNA follows: TGTGCCATCAGTGAGACAGGGAACACTGAAGCTTTCTTT. Translating gives CAISETGNTEAFF.

The chain employs TRBV20-1 and TRBJ2-2; 7 bases are shared with TRBD1. V shed 6 bases and J 1 base; nucleotides not matched to a gene: 2. Germline loops: CDR1 DFQATT, CDR2 SNEGSKA (reference sequence). CDR3 length: 13 residues. CDR3 nucleotides: TGCAGTGCCGGACAGGAGAACACCGGGGAGCTGTTTTTT. Translation gives CSAGQENTGELFF.

This sequence joins TRBV5-1 and TRBJ2-2, with D maybe TRBD1 (7 bases). Germline CDR1 and CDR2: SGHRS and YFSETQ. The CDR3 covers 15 residues. Trimming took 4 bases from V and 5 from J, leaving 15 bases between them. The CDR3 DNA reads TGCGCCAGCAGCCAGGGGGGTAGCCGGACCGGGGAGCTGTTTTTT. This gives the protein CASSQGGSRTGELFF.

This clonotype has a count of ten or more. V gene TRBV10-3 combines with J gene TRBJ2-3; either TRBD1 or TRBD2 may supply D (6 bases each). CDR3 length: 14 amino acids. Per the germline V gene, CDR1 is ENHRY and CDR2 is SYGVKD. Trimming pared 6 bases from V and 2 bases from J, leaving 12 bases between. The CDR3 DNA follows: TGTGCCATCAGAAGGGGGGCCGACACAGATACGCAGTATTTT. It codes for CAIRRGADTDTQYF.

A remark on this clonotype: This may arise from a read error, as a much more abundant clone is one base away. The chain uses TRBV20-1 and TRBJ2-1; 12 nucleotides align to TRBD2. The CDR3 is made up of 18 amino acids. Germline values: CDR1 DFQATT, CDR2 SNEGSKA (reference sequence). CDR3 amino acids: CSARDRPSGGANYNEQVF. The DNA of the CDR3 is TGCAGTGCTAGAGATCGCCCTAGCGGGGGGGCGAACTACAATGAGCAGGTCTTC.

The sample holds many counts of this clonotype. This sequence joins TRBV27 and TRBJ2-5; the D gene is possibly TRBD2 (7 bases). Germline values: CDR1 MNHEY, CDR2 SMNVEV (reference sequence). The CDR3 is made up of 14 amino acids. Trimming took 4 bases from V and 5 from J, leaving 14 bases between them. The CDR3 loop is CASSSWGGYETQYF. The CDR3 coding sequence is TGTGCCAGCAGTTCCTGGGGGGGCTATGAGACCCAGTACTTC.

This clonotype occurred a few times. The chain joins TRBV5-1 to TRBJ2-3; a possible D gene is TRBD2 (7 bases). V was trimmed by 5 bases and J by 2 bases, leaving 15 bases between them. This CDR3 comprises 15 residues. CDR1 is SGHRS, CDR2 YFSETQ, per germline. CDR3 nucleotide sequence: TGCGCCAGCAGGCCGGGGGGCCTTCTCACAGATACGCAGTATTTT. Its protein is CASRPGGLLTDTQYF.

This chain connects TRBV28 to TRBJ2-5, with a possible D match to TRBD2 (5 bases). V shed 8 bases and J shed 0 bases, with 13 bases lying between them. Germline lookup yields CDR1 MDHEN and CDR2 SYDVKM. The CDR3 is 14 residues long. CDR3 sequence (DNA): TGTGCCAGCGACCGGGGTCCCTACCAAGAGACCCAGTACTTC. Translation: CASDRGPYQETQYF.

This clonotype occurred many times. The chain carries TRBV20-1 and TRBJ2-3; 9 bases agree with TRBD2. Germline values: CDR1 DFQATT, CDR2 SNEGSKA (reference sequence). This CDR3 region has 16 residues. With 5 bases clipped from V and 2 bases from J, the junction kept 11 bases outside the gene matches. CDR3 residues: CSAEEASGVITDTQYF. In DNA, the CDR3 is TGCAGTGCTGAGGAGGCTAGCGGGGTTATCACAGATACGCAGTATTTT.

At least ten counts were recorded for this clonotype. The chain combines TRBV5-1 with TRBJ2-1; weak D call: TRBD1 (6 bases). CDR1 SGHRS and CDR2 YFSETQ come from the germline V gene. Trimming removed 0 bases from V and 4 bases from J, with 11 bases in between. The CDR3 loop spans 15 amino acids. In nucleotides, the CDR3 is TGCGCCAGCAGCTTGGCAGGGGCGGAATACAATGAGCAGTTCTTC. Encoded protein: CASSLAGAEYNEQFF.

This rearrangement joins TRBV5-1 to TRBJ2-2; 8 positions match TRBD1. Looked up from germline, CDR1 is SGHRS and CDR2 is YFSETQ. After removal of 3 bases from V and 3 bases from J, the junction contained 4 bases not matched to a gene. This CDR3 has 15 residues. CDR3 residues: CASSSRGLDTGELFF. The CDR3 DNA is TGCGCCAGCAGCTCCAGGGGGCTAGACACCGGGGAGCTGTTTTTT.

Many counts were recorded for this clonotype. The chain uses TRBV28 and TRBJ1-3, with TRBD1 identical over 7 bases. V lost 3 bases and J lost 6; bases outside the gene matches: 8. The CDR3 loop spans 15 amino acids. CDR1 and CDR2 (germline): MDHEN, SYDVKM. CDR3 sequence: CASSFPGTAVNTIYF. The CDR3 DNA sequence: TGTGCCAGCAGTTTTCCCGGGACAGCGGTAAACACCATATATTTT.

This clonotype has at least ten counts. The chain recombines TRBV20-1 with TRBJ2-3; TRBD2 is a possible D gene (6 bases). Germline V gene data show CDR1 as DFQATT and CDR2 as SNEGSKA (reference sequence). Trimming shortened V by 0 bases and J by 0 bases, and 13 bases separated the two germline ends. There are 16 residues in the CDR3. The CDR3 sequence is CSARDLLAGSTDTQYF. The CDR3 DNA follows: TGCAGTGCTAGAGACTTACTAGCCGGGAGCACAGATACGCAGTATTTT.

This clonotype was observed many times. The chain recombines TRBV5-1 with TRBJ1-5; D unresolved. Per the germline V gene, CDR1 is SGHRS and CDR2 is YFSETQ. The CDR3 length is 14 residues. Trimming pared 3 bases from V and 4 bases from J, leaving 11 bases between. CDR3: CASSSSGENQPQHF. The CDR3 DNA follows: TGCGCCAGCAGCTCATCTGGTGAGAATCAGCCCCAGCATTTT. Combining the CDR3 with reference TRBV5-1 and TRBJ1-5 gives the whole variable domain KAGVTQTPRYLIKTRGQQVTLSCSPISGHRSVSWYQQTPGQGLQFLFEYFSETQRNKGNFPGRFSGRQFSNSRSEMNVSTLELGDSALYLCASSSSGENQPQHFGDGTRLSIL.

This clonotype occurred many times. J is TRBJ2-1 and V is TRBV6-2 or TRBV6-3; no clear D gene. The CDR3 is 13 residues long. Germline V CDR1 and CDR2: MNHEY, SVGEGT. Trimming removed 2 bases from V and 5 bases from J, with 7 bases in between. The CDR3, as DNA: TGTGCCAGCAGTTACCGGCAGAACAATGAGCAGTTCTTC. It specifies CASSYRQNNEQFF.

This clonotype came up a few times. CDR3 nucleotides: TGTGCCAGCAGCTTGGGTTCCCTGTACAATGAGCAGTTCTTC. It translates to CASSLGSLYNEQFF. The V call is TRBV5-5, the J call TRBJ2-1, with no clear D. V was trimmed by 0 bases and J by 4 bases, leaving 8 bases between them. Germline CDR1 and CDR2: SGHKS and YYEKEE (reference sequence). This CDR3 spans 14 amino acids. The full variable domain, rest sourced from reference TRBV5-5 and TRBJ2-1, is DAGVTQSPTHLIKTRGQQVTLRCSPISGHKSVSWYQQVLGQGPQFIFQYYEKEERGRGNFPDRFSARQFPNYSSELNVNALLLGDSALYLCASSLGSLYNEQFFGPGTRLTVL.